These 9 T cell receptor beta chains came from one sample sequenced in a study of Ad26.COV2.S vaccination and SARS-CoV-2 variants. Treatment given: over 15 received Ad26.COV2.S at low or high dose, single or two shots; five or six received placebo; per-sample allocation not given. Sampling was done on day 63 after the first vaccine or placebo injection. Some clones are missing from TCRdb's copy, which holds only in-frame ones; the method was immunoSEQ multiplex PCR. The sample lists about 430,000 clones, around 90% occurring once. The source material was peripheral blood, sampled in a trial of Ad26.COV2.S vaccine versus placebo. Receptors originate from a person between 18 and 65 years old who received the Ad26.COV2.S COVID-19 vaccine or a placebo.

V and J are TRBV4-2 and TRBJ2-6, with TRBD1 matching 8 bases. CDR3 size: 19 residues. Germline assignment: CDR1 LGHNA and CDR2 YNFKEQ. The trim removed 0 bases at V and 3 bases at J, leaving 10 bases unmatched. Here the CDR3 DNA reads TGTGCCAGCAGCCAAGAAGGGGGACAGGTTCTAAATGGGGCCAACGTCCTGACTTTC. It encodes CASSQEGGQVLNGANVLTF.

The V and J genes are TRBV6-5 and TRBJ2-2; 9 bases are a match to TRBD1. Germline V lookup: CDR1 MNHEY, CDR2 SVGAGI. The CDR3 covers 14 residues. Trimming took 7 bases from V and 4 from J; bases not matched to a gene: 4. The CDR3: CASKPQGATGELFF. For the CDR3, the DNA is TGTGCCAGCAAACCACAGGGGGCCACCGGGGAGCTGTTTTTT.

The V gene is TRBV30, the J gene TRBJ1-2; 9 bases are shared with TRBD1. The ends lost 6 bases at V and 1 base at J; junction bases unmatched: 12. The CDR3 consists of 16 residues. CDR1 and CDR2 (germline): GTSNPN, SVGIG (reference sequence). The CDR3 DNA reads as TGTGCCTGCAGAGAGTTCGGGACAGGGATTAACTATGGCTACACCTTC. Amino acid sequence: CACREFGTGINYGYTF.

The DNA for the CDR3 is TGTGCCAGCAGCTTAAATGGCGGAAACTACGAGCAGTACTTC. Translation: CASSLNGGNYEQYF. The rearrangement links TRBV7-9 to TRBJ2-7, with D hard to call. The CDR3 loop spans 14 amino acids. Germline-derived CDR1 and CDR2 are SEHNR and FQNEAQ (reference sequence). V was clipped by 2 bases and J by 3 bases, with 11 bases between them.

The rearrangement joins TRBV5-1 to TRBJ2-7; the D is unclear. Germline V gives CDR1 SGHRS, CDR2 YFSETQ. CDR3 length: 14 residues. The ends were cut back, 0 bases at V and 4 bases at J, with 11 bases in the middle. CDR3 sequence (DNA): TGCGCCAGCAGCTTGGCAGAAGAGTATTACGAGCAGTACTTC. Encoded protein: CASSLAEEYYEQYF.

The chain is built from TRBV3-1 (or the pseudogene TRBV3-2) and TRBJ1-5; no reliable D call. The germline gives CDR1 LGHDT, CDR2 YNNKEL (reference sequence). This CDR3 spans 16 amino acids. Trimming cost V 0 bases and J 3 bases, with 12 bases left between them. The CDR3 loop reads CASSQDFPQANQPQHF. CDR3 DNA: TGTGCCAGCAGCCAAGATTTTCCGCAGGCCAATCAGCCCCAGCATTTT.

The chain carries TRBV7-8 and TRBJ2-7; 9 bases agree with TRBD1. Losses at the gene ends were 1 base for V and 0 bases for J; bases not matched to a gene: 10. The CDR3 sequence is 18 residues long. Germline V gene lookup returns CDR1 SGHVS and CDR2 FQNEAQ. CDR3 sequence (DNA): TGTGCCAGCAGCTTAGTAAAATACGGGACAGGGTACTCCTACGAGCAGTACTTC. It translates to CASSLVKYGTGYSYEQYF.

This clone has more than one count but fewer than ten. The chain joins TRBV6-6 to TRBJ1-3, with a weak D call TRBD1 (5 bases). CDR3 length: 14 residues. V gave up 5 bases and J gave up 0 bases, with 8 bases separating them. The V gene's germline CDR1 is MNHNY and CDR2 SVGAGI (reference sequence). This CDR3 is CASSRGDSGNTIYF. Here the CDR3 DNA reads TGTGCCAGCAGTCGGGGCGACTCTGGAAACACCATATATTTT.

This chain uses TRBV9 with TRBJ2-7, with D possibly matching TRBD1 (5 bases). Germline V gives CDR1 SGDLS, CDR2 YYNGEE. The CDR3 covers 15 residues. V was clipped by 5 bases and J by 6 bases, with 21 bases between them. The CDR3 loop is CASRAGYPGKVEQYF. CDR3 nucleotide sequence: TGTGCCAGCAGAGCAGGGTATCCCGGAAAGGTCGAGCAGTACTTC.